Listed here is a single T cell receptor beta chain. Its antigen remains undetermined. Base qualities are missing; no much larger clone stands one base away. There are 14 amino acids in the CDR3, from cysteine to phenylalanine inclusive. Here the CDR3 DNA is all that survives: 42 bases in frame from base 1. The junction shows trimming of 4 bases on V and 3 bases on J, plus 9 bases between the germline ends. CDR1 SEHNR and CDR2 FQNEAQ were looked up in the germline V gene (reference sequence). TCRbeta CDR3 regions were amplified from genomic DNA by means of the immunoSEQ Assay, a bias-controlled multiplex PCR. Under the source paper's analysis protocol: Within the assay, amplification of reference gene primers was used to estimate how many nucleated cells each sample contained. To quantify the absolute abundance of each unique TCRbeta CDR3 rearrangement, sequence reads were collapsed and filtered. For each sample, productive Simpson clonality was calculated as the square root of Simpson's diversity index over productive rearrangements. TCRdb carries this immuneACCESS record with in-frame sequences only. Its versions omit some clonotypes, under half of them owing to an unresolved V gene in the studies checked, with the rest unexplained. V and J calls plus clone size are reproduced from that table; the DNA served to infer D and trimming. The sample profile shows about 88,000 clones; about nine tenths of them were found once. Of the sample, 6.5% to 8.5% falls within the top ten clones.

At one collaborating source in Seattle, patients were enrolled during active infection and were followed longitudinally through the course of disease. Each collaborating institution followed its own protocols to collect whole blood in K2EDTA tubes. For TCRbeta analysis, collaborators shipped samples in one of three forms: frozen whole blood, isolated PBMCs, or DNA extracted from either of those sample types. This record belongs to a study of blood T cell repertoires in COVID-19 (TCRdb year 2020). Study-wide context: The collaborator samples originated in the United States, Italy and Spain and spanned the acute and convalescent phases of COVID-19. The prospective study material was composed of cDNA or gDNA derived from T cells, B-cell-depleted T cells, or PBMCs. The dataset comprised deeply sampled blood TCRbeta repertoires from subjects exposed to, actively infected with, or recovered from COVID-19. The repertoires were released in a freely available public database intended as a resource for research on the immune response to SARS-CoV-2. Samples were obtained from the ongoing ImmuneRACE study (first 160 participants) and from about 1,300 subjects provided by 6 global collaborators. A de-identified subject ID, COVID-19 status, age in years and sex were almost always included in the sample metadata. Where HLA class I and class II types were available, the types were taken from metadata supplied by the sample provider, not from assay-based typing.

What the research found in general, with its limitations: How much clinical and demographic metadata was included differed by source and by participant, and the metadata was provided uncurated.

The chain couples TRBV7-9 to TRBJ1-4, with the identity of the D gene unclear. Sequencing input: peripheral blood. This clonotype was obtained from a young man with COVID-19, enrolled during active disease. This receptor has the CDR3 CASSSPTANEKLFF. Here is the DNA: TGTGCCAGCAGCTCACCCACGGCTAATGAAAAACTGTTTTTT.